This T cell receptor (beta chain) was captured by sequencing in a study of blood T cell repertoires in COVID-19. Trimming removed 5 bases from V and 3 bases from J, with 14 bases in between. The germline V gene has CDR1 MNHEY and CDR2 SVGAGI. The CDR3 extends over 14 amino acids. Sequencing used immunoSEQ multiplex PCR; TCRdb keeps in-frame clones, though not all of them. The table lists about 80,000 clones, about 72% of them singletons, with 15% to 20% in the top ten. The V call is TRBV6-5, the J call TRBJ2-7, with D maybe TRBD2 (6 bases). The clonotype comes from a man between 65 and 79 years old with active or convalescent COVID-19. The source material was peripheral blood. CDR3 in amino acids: CASSMTRDFYEQYF. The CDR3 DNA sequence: TGTGCCAGCAGTATGACCCGGGACTTCTACGAGCAGTACTTC.